One and the same sample provided the 26 T cell receptor beta chains below, sequenced in a study of cytomegalovirus exposure and HLA in healthy donors. Researchers ran the PCR with 60 Vbeta and 13 Jbeta primers. TCRdb keeps only in-frame clones here, not all; method: immunoSEQ multiplex PCR. Here the sample spans approximately 82,000 clones, 78% being singletons. Material for sequencing was PBMCs. The receptor source for this set is a man aged 35-49 years in good health and CMV-seronegative.

The gene calls are TRBV5-1 and TRBJ1-1, with D possibly TRBD1 on 6 matching bases. The V and J ends lost 0 bases and 4 bases respectively, with 10 bases between them. Germline-derived CDR1 and CDR2 are SGHRS and YFSETQ. This CDR3 region has 14 residues. The CDR3: CASSLGRGTTEAFF. CDR3 bases: TGCGCCAGCAGCTTGGGTAGGGGGACCACTGAAGCTTTCTTT.

The chain couples TRBV29-1 to TRBJ2-1, with TRBD2 matching over 9 bases. From germline, CDR1 is SQVTM and CDR2 ANQGSEA. Trimming at V came to 5 bases and at J to 8 bases, leaving 10 bases not matched to a gene. The CDR3 runs 14 residues. This CDR3 is CSVNGREGLYEQFF. CDR3 nucleotide sequence: TGCAGCGTTAACGGGCGGGAGGGCCTCTATGAGCAGTTCTTC.

Regarding this clone: Relative to the germline gene, one junction end is altered; a read error may explain this. The chain joins TRBV19 to TRBJ2-1; tentative D call: TRBD2 (6 bases). The germline CDR1 and CDR2 sequences are LNHDA and SQIVND (reference sequence). The CDR3 length is 15 residues. The CDR3: CASSISGVSFNEQFF. CDR3 coding DNA: TGTGCCAGTAGTATCTCGGGAGTCTCCTTCAATGAGCAGTTCTTC. The full variable domain, in which reference TRBV19 and TRBJ2-1 provide the parts outside the CDR3, is DGGITQSPKYLFRKEGQNVTLSCEQNLNHDAMYWYRQDPGQGLRLIYYSQIVNDFQKGDIAEGYSVSREKKESFPLTVTSAQKNPTAFYLCASSISGVSFNEQFFGPGTRLTVL.

This clone was seen once. V gene TRBV19 combines with J gene TRBJ2-2, with 7 bases matching TRBD2. CDR1 LNHDA and CDR2 SQIVND come from the germline V gene (reference sequence). This CDR3 comprises 18 residues. V lost 6 bases to trimming and J lost 4 bases; unmatched junction nucleotides: 17. CDR3 DNA sequence: TGTGCCAGTAGCCCTCACTTGGGCGGGAGCGGCGGCACCGGGGAGCTGTTTTTT. Translated, it gives CASSPHLGGSGGTGELFF.

This clone was seen more than once but under ten times. V is TRBV7-9 and J is TRBJ1-4; tentative D call: TRBD1 (5 bases). Germline V gene data show CDR1 as SEHNR and CDR2 as FQNEAQ (reference sequence). Between the trimmed V and J ends, which lost 7 bases and 5 bases, there was a span of 11 bases. The CDR3 is 13 residues long. CDR3 nucleotide sequence: TGTGCCAGCACGACGACAGAAAATGAAAAACTGTTTTTT. Amino acids: CASTTTENEKLFF.

The rearrangement joins TRBV19 to TRBJ2-7, with D unresolved. CDR1 and CDR2 (germline): LNHDA, SQIVND (reference sequence). V was pared by 6 bases and J by 0 bases, with 12 bases between. This CDR3 contains 14 residues. The CDR3 DNA reads as TGTGCCAGTAGCCCGACACCGAGCTCCTACGAGCAGTACTTC. Translated, it gives CASSPTPSSYEQYF.

This clone was observed a single time. The chain combines TRBV5-1 with TRBJ2-1; 10 nucleotides line up with TRBD2. There are 15 residues in the CDR3. Germline CDR1 SGHRS, CDR2 YFSETQ. Trimming cost V 0 bases and J 8 bases; bases outside gene matches: 5. The CDR3, as DNA: TGCGCCAGCAGCTTGGCCTTAGCGGGAGGTGATGAGCAGTTCTTC. Its protein product is CASSLALAGGDEQFF. Supplemented by reference TRBV5-1 and TRBJ2-1, the full variable domain reads KAGVTQTPRYLIKTRGQQVTLSCSPISGHRSVSWYQQTPGQGLQFLFEYFSETQRNKGNFPGRFSGRQFSNSRSEMNVSTLELGDSALYLCASSLALAGGDEQFFGPGTRLTVL.

This chain links TRBV5-1 with TRBJ2-6; TRBD1 is a possible D gene (6 bases). Trimming stripped 1 base from V and 6 bases from J, with 11 bases between. There are 15 residues in the CDR3. CDR1 and CDR2 from the germline V gene are SGHRS and YFSETQ. The CDR3 DNA follows: TGCGCCAGCAGCTTGCCCCAGGGGACGGCCAACGTCCTGACTTTC. Translation: CASSLPQGTANVLTF.

This clone has only one observation. This chain connects TRBV29-1 to TRBJ2-1, with D tentatively TRBD2 (6 bases). V was pared by 5 bases and J by 0 bases, with 17 bases between. From germline, CDR1 is SQVTM and CDR2 ANQGSEA. The CDR3 loop spans 16 amino acids. The CDR3 coding sequence is TGCAGCGTTCGGATAGCGGAGCTAAGCTCCTACAATGAGCAGTTCTTC. This codes for CSVRIAELSSYNEQFF.

Written as DNA, the CDR3 is TGTGCCAGCAGCGGGGGACTAGCGGGCACCTACGAGCAGTACTTC. This sequence encodes CASSGGLAGTYEQYF. The rearrangement uses TRBV5-4 and TRBJ2-7, with 12 bases aligning to TRBD2. The CDR3 is 15 amino acids. V lost 4 bases to trimming and J lost 2 bases; unmatched junction nucleotides: 4. Germline CDR1 is SGHNT and CDR2 is YYREEE (reference sequence). The full variable domain, with the rest looked up from reference TRBV5-4 and TRBJ2-7, is ETGVTQSPTHLIKTRGQQVTLRCSSQSGHNTVSWYQQALGQGPQFIFQYYREEENGRGNFPPRFSGLQFPNYSSELNVNALELDDSALYLCASSGGLAGTYEQYFGPGTRLTVT.

The chain links TRBV9 to TRBJ2-1; maybe TRBD2 (6 bases). Trimming cost V 3 bases and J 10 bases, with 11 bases left between them. Germline assignment: CDR1 SGDLS and CDR2 YYNGEE. The CDR3 contains 12 residues. The CDR3: CASSANGGEQFF. DNA of the CDR3: TGTGCCAGCAGCGCTAATGGGGGGGAGCAGTTCTTC. Full variable domain (outside the CDR3, taken from reference TRBV9 and TRBJ2-1): DSGVTQTPKHLITATGQRVTLRCSPRSGDLSVYWYQQSLDQGLQFLIQYYNGEERAKGNILERFSAQQFPDLHSELNLSSLELGDSALYFCASSANGGEQFFGPGTRLTVL.

CDR3 coding DNA: TGTGCCAGCAGCCCCTTGGCAGGCGTAGGAAACAATGAGCAGTTCTTC. Its protein product is CASSPLAGVGNNEQFF. The rearrangement uses TRBV6-6 and TRBJ2-1; D uncertain. CDR3 length: 16 amino acids. CDR1 MNHNY and CDR2 SVGAGI come from the germline V gene (reference sequence). V lost 6 bases and J 5 bases, leaving 20 bases between the germline ends.

This clone has more than one count but fewer than ten. The chain combines TRBV28 with TRBJ2-1, with 14 positions matching TRBD2. V gave up 4 bases and J gave up 4 bases; unmatched junction bases: 12. Germline V gives CDR1 MDHEN, CDR2 SYDVKM. CDR3 length equals 19 residues. The CDR3 coding sequence is TGTGCCAGCAGTTCTCTGGGACTAGCGGGAGAGGGGGGTTACAATGAGCAGTTCTTC. Translated, it gives CASSSLGLAGEGGYNEQFF.

The V and J genes are TRBV29-1 and TRBJ2-5, with TRBD2 matching 11 bases. This CDR3 has 15 amino acids. V shed 7 bases, J shed 4 bases, and the junction held 11 bases outside the gene matches. Germline CDR1 is SQVTM and CDR2 is ANQGSEA. The CDR3 loop reads CSAIISGRVIETQYF. DNA of the CDR3: TGCAGCGCGATTATTAGCGGGAGGGTTATAGAGACCCAGTACTTC. Together with reference TRBV29-1 and TRBJ2-5, the CDR3 gives the full variable domain: SAVISQKPSRDICQRGTSLTIQCQVDSQVTMMFWYRQQPGQSLTLIATANQGSEATYESGFVIDKFPISRPNLTFSTLTVSNMSPEDSSIYLCSAIISGRVIETQYFGPGTRLLVL.

V is TRBV6-4 and J is TRBJ2-1; D unclear. This CDR3 is built from 15 residues. CDR1 and CDR2 (germline): MRHNA, SNTAGT. V lost 3 bases and J lost 0, with 9 bases in between. The chain's CDR3 is CASSEILSSYNEQFF. CDR3 sequence (DNA): TGTGCCAGCAGTGAGATTCTATCCTCCTACAATGAGCAGTTCTTC.

The chain has TRBV19 and TRBJ2-7; weak D call: TRBD1 (6 bases). The CDR3 runs 15 residues. From germline, CDR1 is LNHDA and CDR2 SQIVND (reference sequence). Trimming stripped 3 bases from V and 4 bases from J, with 16 bases between. CDR3 sequence: CASSINSAGDYEQYF. The CDR3, as DNA: TGTGCCAGTAGTATTAATTCGGCAGGGGATTACGAGCAGTACTTC.

This clone was found once. The CDR3 nucleotides are TGTGCCAGCAGCCCGGGACACCAGAACACCGGGGAGCTGTTTTTT. Its translation is CASSPGHQNTGELFF. This sequence joins TRBV7-3 and TRBJ2-2, with a weak D call TRBD1 (6 bases). The CDR3 loop spans 15 amino acids. The V end was cut by 5 bases, the J end by 1 base, with 11 bases between. Germline V CDR1 and CDR2: SGHTA, FQGTGA.

The chain employs TRBV18 and TRBJ1-2; D call uncertain. Germline V gene data show CDR1 as KGHSH and CDR2 as LQKENI. CDR3 length: 13 residues. V lost 6 bases, J lost 5 bases, and 13 bases lay in between. The chain's CDR3 is CASSPEREYGYTF. CDR3 DNA sequence: TGTGCCAGCTCGCCGGAGAGGGAATATGGCTACACCTTC.

The chain uses TRBV30 and TRBJ1-5; possible D gene TRBD1, 5 bases. V lost 7 bases, J lost 2 bases, and 21 bases lay in between. The germline CDR1 and CDR2 sequences are GTSNPN and SVGIG (reference sequence). The CDR3 extends over 16 amino acids. CDR3: CALGTQEGLGNQPQHF. The CDR3 DNA follows: TGTGCCTTGGGGACCCAGGAGGGGTTGGGCAATCAGCCCCAGCATTTT.

This rearrangement joins TRBV27 to TRBJ1-5; D is undetermined. The CDR3 spans 15 residues. Trimming removed 0 bases from V and 2 bases from J, with 8 bases in between. Germline V CDR1 and CDR2: MNHEY, SMNVEV (reference sequence). The CDR3 sequence: CASSLSGRGNQPQHF. The CDR3, as DNA: TGTGCCAGCAGTTTATCAGGGAGGGGCAATCAGCCCCAGCATTTT.

V gene TRBV10-3 combines with J gene TRBJ2-7, with TRBD2 matching 7 bases. This CDR3 spans 15 amino acids. The J segment lost 0 bases and the V segment lost 11 bases, leaving 13 bases of the junction unmatched. The germline V gene encodes CDR1 ENHRY and CDR2 SYGVKD. In nucleotides, the CDR3 is TGTGCCCCTCCCCGGAGGCTAGCGGTCTCCTACGAGCAGTACTTC. Its translation: CAPPRRLAVSYEQYF.

The rearrangement uses TRBV2 and TRBJ2-1; 8 bases map to TRBD1. The germline CDR1 and CDR2 sequences are SNHLY and FYNNEI. V lost 4 bases to trimming and J lost 0 bases; unmatched junction nucleotides: 2. The CDR3 is made up of 15 amino acids. The CDR3 sequence: CASSGDRGSYNEQFF. The CDR3 DNA follows: TGTGCCAGCAGTGGTGACAGGGGCTCCTACAATGAGCAGTTCTTC.

V and J are TRBV5-1 and TRBJ1-2; a weak D match, TRBD1 (6 bases). This CDR3 is built from 16 residues. Germline assignment: CDR1 SGHRS and CDR2 YFSETQ. Trimming stripped 2 bases from V and 0 bases from J, with 14 bases between. The CDR3 sequence: CASSLDFRGSNYGYTF. The DNA for the CDR3 is TGCGCCAGCAGCTTAGATTTTAGGGGGTCTAACTATGGCTACACCTTC.

This clone has a single count. The rearrangement uses TRBV28 and TRBJ2-6, with D possibly matching TRBD1 (6 bases). CDR1 is MDHEN and CDR2 is SYDVKM in the germline V gene. The V and J ends lost 10 bases and 0 bases respectively, with 16 bases between them. The CDR3 contains 16 residues. CDR3: CATLRGGSSGANVLTF. The CDR3 coding sequence is TGTGCCACCCTCAGGGGCGGATCCTCTGGGGCCAACGTCCTGACTTTC.

The genes are TRBV5-1 and TRBJ1-1; 7 bases are a match to TRBD1. V gave up 7 bases and J gave up 1 base; unmatched junction bases: 7. Germline loops: CDR1 SGHRS, CDR2 YFSETQ. The CDR3 sequence is 14 residues long. Written as DNA, the CDR3 is TGCGCCAGCCACAGGGGTCGGGGGAACACTGAAGCTTTCTTT. Its translation: CASHRGRGNTEAFF.

The rearrangement links TRBV11-2 to TRBJ1-4, with a possible D match to TRBD1 (5 bases). V was clipped by 5 bases and J by 7 bases, with 20 bases between them. The CDR3 runs 16 residues. The V gene's germline CDR1 is SGHAT and CDR2 FQNNGV. The CDR3 protein is CASSLGGTSAGEKLFF. In DNA form, the CDR3 reads TGTGCCAGCAGCCTCGGGGGTACCTCCGCGGGTGAAAAACTGTTTTTT. The full variable domain, in which reference TRBV11-2 and TRBJ1-4 provide the parts outside the CDR3, is EAGVAQSPRYKIIEKRQSVAFWCNPISGHATLYWYQQILGQGPKLLIQFQNNGVVDDSQLPKDRFSAERLKGVDSTLKIQPAKLEDSAVYLCASSLGGTSAGEKLFFGSGTQLSVL.